Each of the 15 T cell receptor beta chains below was sequenced from the same sample in a study of human T cells and chemical hapten exposure. Time point described: patch test 3, about 24 weeks after DPC sensitization. The treatment here: therapeutic diphenylcyclopropenone sensitization with weekly scalp DPC. TCRdb ran MiXCR on the RACE reads and lists one entry per CDR3 protein. The profile shows 25,000 to 35,000 distinct CDR3 sequences, 5.5% to 6.5% of them singletons. Specimen: whole blood, collected in connection with sensitization to the hapten diphenylcyclopropenone (DPC). Receptor source: a man under 40 with alopecia areata. Some clones in this sample may be carry-over from other donors' samples.

This clonotype appeared many times. The V gene is TRBV20-1, the J gene TRBJ2-7, with 7 bases lining up with TRBD1. The CDR3 is 14 residues long. Unmatched junction bases numbered 8, after V lost 2 bases and J lost 4 bases. Per the germline V gene, CDR1 is DFQATT and CDR2 is SNEGSKA (reference sequence). DNA for the CDR3: TGCAGTGCTAGACCATGGGACAGTCCTTACGAGCAGTACTTC. The encoded protein is CSARPWDSPYEQYF.

On this clonotype: This could be a read error, since a much larger clone is one nucleotide away. Likely a read error: the CDR3 ends without its conserved phenylalanine or tryptophan. The J gene is TRBJ2-7, the V gene TRBV2; TRBD1 aligns across 10 bases. The CDR3 runs 14 residues. V lost 6 bases, J lost 6 bases, and 8 bases stayed unmatched. Per the germline V gene, CDR1 is SNHLY and CDR2 is FYNNEI. The CDR3 nucleotides are TGTGCCAGCAGGGACAGGGGGGATATAGGCGAGCAGTACTTA. This gives the protein CASRDRGDIGEQYL.

This clonotype was recorded many times. The rearrangement joins TRBV29-1 to TRBJ2-7; D may correspond to TRBD1 or TRBD2 (5 bases each). Germline V gives CDR1 SQVTM, CDR2 ANQGSEA. This CDR3 spans 13 amino acids. V was cut by 8 bases and J by 0 bases, with 14 bases left in between. CDR3 sequence: CSFVGASSYEQYF. In nucleotides, the CDR3 is TGCAGCTTCGTCGGGGCCAGCTCCTACGAGCAGTACTTC.

This clonotype was detected only a few times. The gene calls are TRBV11-2 and TRBJ2-1; D remains ambiguous. V gave up 1 base and J gave up 3 bases, with 10 bases separating them. The CDR3 runs to 15 residues. The germline V gene has CDR1 SGHAT and CDR2 FQNNGV. The CDR3 DNA sequence: TGTGCCAGCAGCTTAGTCCGCGACAACTACAATGAGCAGTTCTTC. It is translated as CASSLVRDNYNEQFF. The full variable domain, in which reference TRBV11-2 and TRBJ2-1 provide the parts outside the CDR3, is EAGVAQSPRYKIIEKRQSVAFWCNPISGHATLYWYQQILGQGPKLLIQFQNNGVVDDSQLPKDRFSAERLKGVDSTLKIQPAKLEDSAVYLCASSLVRDNYNEQFFGPGTRLTVL.

This clonotype showed up many times. The chain joins TRBV27 to TRBJ2-1, with 8 bases matching TRBD1. The germline CDR1 and CDR2 sequences are MNHEY and SMNVEV (reference sequence). V gave up 2 bases and J gave up 7 bases; unmatched junction bases: 1. The CDR3 loop spans 13 amino acids. In DNA, the CDR3 is TGTGCCAGCAGTTTAGGGACAGGAAATGAGCAGTTCTTC. This codes for CASSLGTGNEQFF.

Comments on this clonotype: This may come from a read error, since a much larger clone is one base off. Likely a read error: the CDR3 ends without its conserved phenylalanine or tryptophan. This chain connects TRBV7-2 to TRBJ2-7, with no clear D. Germline V gives CDR1 SGHTA, CDR2 FQGNSA. The CDR3 sequence is 14 residues long. Trimming shortened V by 6 bases and J by 0 bases, and 12 bases separated the two germline ends. CDR3 amino acids: CASSYDTRSYEQYL. CDR3 nucleotide sequence: TGTGCCAGCAGTTACGACACTCGCTCCTACGAGCAGTACCTC.

This clonotype has at least ten counts. This sequence joins TRBV4-2 and TRBJ1-2; D not certain. The CDR3 has 14 residues. CDR1 and CDR2 (germline): LGHNA, YNFKEQ. With 0 bases removed from V and 7 bases from J, the gap between germline ends came to 12 bases. CDR3: CASSQDLGFGGYTF. CDR3 in DNA: TGTGCCAGCAGCCAAGATCTGGGATTCGGTGGCTACACCTTC.

The sample holds many counts of this clonotype. The chain combines TRBV6-5 with TRBJ2-7, with 7 positions matching TRBD1. Germline assignment: CDR1 MNHEY and CDR2 SVGAGI. The length of the CDR3 is 14 residues. The junction had 7 bases not matched to a gene; V was cut back by 6 bases and J by 2 bases. The CDR3 spells CASRPGQSTYEQYF. The CDR3 bases are TGTGCCAGCAGACCGGGACAGAGTACCTACGAGCAGTACTTC.

This clonotype was seen repeatedly, ten times or more. The chain combines TRBV30 with TRBJ2-1, with D perhaps assigned TRBD1 or TRBD2 (6 bases each). Germline CDR1 reads GTSNPN; CDR2 reads SVGIG (reference sequence). V was pared by 2 bases and J by 8 bases, with 19 bases between. CDR3 length: 15 amino acids. CDR3 amino acids: CAWSPDGGRIDEQFF. CDR3 coding DNA: TGTGCCTGGAGTCCGGACGGGGGCAGGATCGATGAGCAGTTCTTC.

This clonotype was counted many times. This chain connects TRBV7-2 to TRBJ1-2; D is ambiguous. Germline V lookup: CDR1 SGHTA, CDR2 FQGNSA. With 1 base removed from V and 3 bases from J, the gap between germline ends came to 12 bases. The CDR3 contains 15 residues. In nucleotides, the CDR3 is TGTGCCAGCAGCTTAGGAGGCGCAGGATACTATGGCTACACCTTC. Translation: CASSLGGAGYYGYTF. The variable domain in full, with the rest retrieved from reference TRBV7-2 and TRBJ1-2, is GAGVSQSPSNKVTEKGKDVELRCDPISGHTALYWYRQSLGQGLEFLIYFQGNSAPDKSGLPSDRFSAERTGGSVSTLTIQRTQQEDSAVYLCASSLGGAGYYGYTFGSGTRLTVV.

This clonotype was seen at least ten times. The chain employs TRBV12-3 or TRBV12-4 and TRBJ2-3; 7 nucleotides line up with TRBD2. The CDR3 contains 15 residues. With 6 bases clipped from V and 2 bases from J, the junction kept 8 bases outside the gene matches. The DNA of the CDR3 is TGTGCCAGCAGACATCAAGCGGGGCACACAGATACGCAGTATTTT. Amino acid sequence: CASRHQAGHTDTQYF.

There are many counts of this clonotype. The chain recombines TRBV20-1 with TRBJ2-5; TRBD2 agrees at 11 bases. This CDR3 has 15 residues. V lost 5 bases to trimming and J lost 0 bases; unmatched junction nucleotides: 5. Germline CDR1 DFQATT, CDR2 SNEGSKA (reference sequence). The CDR3 loop is CSAAVAGGYQETQYF. DNA of the CDR3: TGCAGTGCTGCCGTAGCGGGGGGGTACCAAGAGACCCAGTACTTC.

This clonotype was counted at least ten times. V usage is TRBV7-2 and J usage is TRBJ2-3; tentatively, D is TRBD2 (6 bases). This CDR3 spans 15 amino acids. The V gene lost 5 bases and the J gene lost 4 bases, with 16 bases spanning the gap. Germline V lookup: CDR1 SGHTA, CDR2 FQGNSA. CDR3 sequence: CASSGVTSIPDTQYF. In DNA form, the CDR3 reads TGTGCCAGCAGCGGAGTGACTAGTATCCCAGATACGCAGTATTTT.

In this sample, this clonotype turned up many times. This chain joins TRBV19 and TRBJ2-5, with D maybe TRBD2 (5 bases). V was pared by 3 bases and J by 3 bases, with 8 bases between. The CDR3 is 13 amino acids. CDR1 and CDR2 (germline): LNHDA, SQIVND (reference sequence). DNA of the CDR3: TGTGCCAGTAGTATCCCGGGGAAAGAGACCCAGTACTTC. This sequence encodes CASSIPGKETQYF.

This clonotype was found many times. The J gene is TRBJ1-5, the V gene TRBV28; D is perhaps TRBD1 (5 bases). CDR1 MDHEN and CDR2 SYDVKM come from the germline V gene. Trimming removed 5 bases at V and 5 bases at J, with 13 bases between. The CDR3 covers 14 residues. CDR3 amino acids: CASSLNSGYQPQHF. The CDR3, as DNA: TGTGCCAGCAGTCTCAACTCAGGGTATCAGCCCCAGCATTTT.